These 8 T cell receptor beta chains were all obtained from the same sample, sequenced in a study of blood T cell repertoires in COVID-19. Clones were sequenced by immunoSEQ multiplex PCR, and TCRdb holds only the in-frame ones, with some missing. The data show more than 200,000 clones, approximately 90% seen once. Input material: PBMCs or T cells enriched from blood (not recorded which). Every receptor here comes from a woman in her 30s with acute COVID-19.

The chain links TRBV3-1 (or the pseudogene TRBV3-2) to TRBJ1-1, with TRBD1 identical over 8 bases. Germline lookup yields CDR1 LGHDT and CDR2 YNNKEL (reference sequence). The CDR3 length is 14 residues. Trimming cost V 5 bases and J 4 bases; bases outside gene matches: 6. This CDR3 reads CASSTRDRSTEAFF. In DNA form, the CDR3 reads TGTGCCAGCAGCACCCGGGACAGGTCCACTGAAGCTTTCTTT.

This chain connects TRBV12-3 or TRBV12-4 to TRBJ1-2; possibly TRBD1 for D (5 bases). Trimming left V 7 bases short and J 7 bases short, with 16 bases between. CDR3 size: 13 residues. CDR3 protein: CASTFGGGPGYTF. The CDR3 DNA follows: TGTGCCAGCACCTTCGGGGGGGGTCCTGGCTACACCTTC.

The chain carries TRBV2 and TRBJ1-1; D gene ambiguous. Germline V gene data show CDR1 as SNHLY and CDR2 as FYNNEI. The V and J ends lost 3 bases and 3 bases respectively, with 14 bases between them. This CDR3 is built from 15 residues. The CDR3 protein is CASSDLTRRDTEAFF. The CDR3 DNA reads TGTGCCAGCAGTGACCTGACAAGGAGGGACACTGAAGCTTTCTTT.

The V and J genes are TRBV9 and TRBJ2-1, with TRBD1 as a possible D gene (5 bases). The CDR3 has 13 amino acids. V lost 7 bases, J lost 1 base, and 9 bases lay in between. Germline CDR1 is SGDLS and CDR2 is YYNGEE. The CDR3, as DNA: TGTGCCAGCGGGGCAGGGTCCTACAATGAGCAGTTCTTC. Its protein product is CASGAGSYNEQFF.

This rearrangement joins TRBV4-1 to TRBJ2-4, with unresolved D. Per the germline V gene, CDR1 is MGHRA and CDR2 is YSYEKL. V lost 0 bases to trimming and J lost 4 bases, with 10 bases between them. CDR3 length: 15 amino acids. In DNA, the CDR3 is TGCGCCAGCAGCCAAGATATTTCCCAGAAAAACATTCAGTACTTC. Translated, it gives CASSQDISQKNIQYF.

This clone appeared once. The chain couples TRBV6-5 to TRBJ1-2; D perhaps matches TRBD1 (5 bases). Germline lookup yields CDR1 MNHEY and CDR2 SVGAGI. The V gene lost 2 bases and the J gene lost 8 bases, with 15 bases spanning the gap. CDR3 size: 14 residues. CDR3 sequence reads: CASSYVVGDWGYTF. CDR3 sequence (DNA): TGTGCCAGCAGTTACGTTGTGGGGGACTGGGGCTACACCTTC.

This clone was seen repeatedly, ten times or more. This chain links TRBV28 with TRBJ2-4; perhaps TRBD1 as D (5 bases). The CDR3 has 18 residues. The ends were cut back, 4 bases at V and 3 bases at J, with 22 bases in the middle. Germline CDR1 MDHEN, CDR2 SYDVKM. CDR3 in DNA: TGTGCCAGCAGTTCCCCAATGTCAAGGGGATTGGGCAAAAACATTCAGTACTTC. Protein: CASSSPMSRGLGKNIQYF.

The chain joins TRBV28 to TRBJ1-1; 8 bases fit TRBD1. This CDR3 contains 16 residues. The V segment lost 11 bases and the J segment 4 bases; nucleotides outside the gene matches: 18. CDR1 is MDHEN and CDR2 is SYDVKM in the germline V gene. CDR3 amino acids: CAVRPGQEKRFTEAFF. DNA for the CDR3: TGTGCCGTCCGACCGGGACAGGAGAAGAGGTTCACTGAAGCTTTCTTT.